Listed below are T cell receptor beta chains from one sample, sequenced in a study of control samples from healthy donors and cancer patients. Generated by immunoSEQ multiplex PCR, the TCRdb table keeps only in-frame clones and is missing some. Of 350,000 to 450,000 clones listed, around 90% were seen once; the top ten hold 6% to 7%. Sequenced sample: PBMCs. The receptors originated from a man between 40 and 49 years old with head and neck cancer. Both conserved end residues are part of each CDR3. A D gene is named only where the DNA matches it firmly. The size of a clone is reported for some rows only, either as once, few or many, or as a class for expanded clones.

CDR3aa	CDR3nt	abundance	v_gene	j_gene	d_gene	len
CASSLQRPSSGRGTDTQYF	TGTGCCAGCAGCCTACAGAGGCCTTCTAGCGGGAGGGGCACAGATACGCAGTATTTT	.	TRBV3-1/TRBV3-2	TRBJ2-3	TRBD2	19
CASSVLSGLAGGNEQFF	TGTGCCAGCAGCGTACTCTCCGGACTAGCGGGAGGCAATGAGCAGTTCTTC	.	TRBV9	TRBJ2-1	TRBD2	17
CATSVRNQFSTFSLDTQYF	TGTGCCACCAGCGTGCGCAACCAATTCAGCACATTTTCCTTGGATACGCAGTATTTT	.	TRBV15	TRBJ2-3	.	19
CASTITGTANSPLHF	TGTGCCAGTACCATAACCGGGACGGCGAATTCACCCCTCCACTTT	.	TRBV19	TRBJ1-6	.	15
CASSLTAGNNSPLHF	TGTGCCAGCAGCTTAACGGCAGGGAATAATTCACCCCTCCACTTT	.	TRBV7-3	TRBJ1-6	.	15
CASSSRAGQLNTEAFF	TGTGCCAGCAGCTCTAGGGCGGGACAATTGAACACTGAAGCTTTCTTT	.	TRBV11-2	TRBJ1-1	.	16
CASSQIANIYNEQFF	TGTGCCAGCAGCCAGATCGCGAATATTTACAATGAGCAGTTCTTC	.	TRBV4-2	TRBJ2-1	.	15
CASSLEKTDTQYF	TGTGCCAGCAGCTTGGAAAAAACAGATACGCAGTATTTT	.	TRBV7-2	TRBJ2-3	.	13
CASSLVSNSFNSPLHF	TGTGCCAGCAGCTTGGTGAGTAATTCATTTAATTCACCCCTCCACTTT	few	TRBV5-5	TRBJ1-6	.	16
CASSGQFSNQPQHF	TGTGCCAGCAGCGGACAGTTTAGCAATCAGCCCCAGCATTTT	.	TRBV28	TRBJ1-5	.	14
CASSLNSQGRNEQFF	TGTGCCAGCAGCTTGAACTCGCAGGGAAGAAATGAGCAGTTCTTC	.	TRBV11-2	TRBJ2-1	.	15
CASSRRTSGSTGELFF	TGTGCCAGCAGCCGACGGACTAGCGGGAGCACCGGGGAGCTGTTTTTT	.	TRBV4-2	TRBJ2-2	TRBD2	16
CASRGLAGEGTDTQYF	TGTGCCAGCAGGGGACTAGCGGGAGAAGGCACAGATACGCAGTATTTT	.	TRBV21-1	TRBJ2-3	.	16
CAWTGTSTYEQYF	TGTGCCTGGACCGGGACCTCTACCTACGAGCAGTACTTC	once	TRBV30	TRBJ2-7	.	13
CASSYFEGLYEQYF	TGTGCCAGCAGTTATTTCGAAGGTCTCTACGAGCAGTACTTC	.	TRBV6-5	TRBJ2-7	.	14
CASMIGTGGLGNEQFF	TGTGCCAGTATGATCGGGACAGGGGGCCTTGGCAATGAGCAGTTCTTC	.	TRBV19	TRBJ2-1	TRBD1	16
CAWSVGAGQETQYF	TGTGCCTGGAGTGTAGGGGCAGGCCAAGAGACCCAGTACTTC	.	TRBV30	TRBJ2-5	.	14
CASSLGQGRGYTF	TGTGCCAGCAGCTTAGGCCAGGGTAGAGGCTACACCTTC	.	TRBV11-2	TRBJ1-2	.	13
CASSSYNEQFF	TGTGCCAGTAGTAGCTACAATGAGCAGTTCTTC	.	TRBV19	TRBJ2-1	.	11
CASSILSAGGQETQYF	TGTGCCAGTAGTATATTGTCGGCAGGGGGCCAGGAGACCCAGTACTTC	.	TRBV19	TRBJ2-5	TRBD1	16
CASSSTSGANTGELFF	TGTGCCAGCAGCTCAACTAGCGGGGCAAACACCGGGGAGCTGTTTTTT	.	TRBV7-8	TRBJ2-2	TRBD2	16
CASSLSITDNEKLFF	TGTGCCAGCAGTTTGTCAATTACAGATAATGAAAAACTGTTTTTT	.	TRBV5-5	TRBJ1-4	.	15
CASSQRREVTGELFF	TGTGCCAGCAGCCAACGGCGGGAGGTCACCGGGGAGCTGTTTTTT	.	TRBV4-2	TRBJ2-2	TRBD2	15
CASSSDFTVPDTQYF	TGTGCCAGTAGTTCGGACTTTACAGTCCCAGATACGCAGTATTTT	.	TRBV19	TRBJ2-3	.	15
CASSLRARENEQFF	TGTGCCAGCAGTTTAAGGGCGAGGGAGAATGAGCAGTTCTTC	.	TRBV28	TRBJ2-1	.	14
CASSLVAGSSYEQYF	TGCGCCAGCAGCTTGGTGGCAGGGAGCTCCTACGAGCAGTACTTC	.	TRBV5-1	TRBJ2-7	.	15
CATSRDASRDNEQFF	TGTGCCACCAGCAGAGATGCGTCTAGGGACAATGAGCAGTTCTTC	.	TRBV15	TRBJ2-1	.	15
CASSLGSPASGEKLFF	TGTGCCAGCAGCTTAGGGTCACCCGCATCGGGTGAAAAACTGTTTTTT	once	TRBV7-9	TRBJ1-4	.	16
CASSYSWETQYF	TGTGCCAGCAGTTACTCGTGGGAGACCCAGTACTTC	.	TRBV6-2/TRBV6-3	TRBJ2-5	.	12
CASSVRHALYEQYF	TGTGCCAGTAGTGTTAGACATGCTCTCTACGAGCAGTACTTC	.	TRBV19	TRBJ2-7	.	14
CASGLGVSTDTQYF	TGTGCCAGCGGTCTGGGCGTTAGCACAGATACGCAGTATTTT	.	TRBV27	TRBJ2-3	.	14
CASPRDWTGPPSYEQYF	TGTGCCAGCCCTCGAGATTGGACAGGACCCCCCTCCTACGAGCAGTACTTC	.	TRBV7-9	TRBJ2-7	TRBD1	17
CASSLSGNYGYTF	TGTGCCAGCAGTTTAAGCGGGAACTATGGCTACACCTTC	.	TRBV12-3/TRBV12-4	TRBJ1-2	.	13
CASRSPGQNLPDTQYF	TGCGCCAGCCGGTCACCGGGACAAAACCTCCCAGATACGCAGTATTTT	.	TRBV23-1	TRBJ2-3	.	16
CASSARSSGGSDEQFF	TGTGCCAGCAGCGCCCGATCTAGCGGGGGGAGCGATGAGCAGTTCTTC	.	TRBV9	TRBJ2-1	TRBD2	16
CASSPGQRLGGYTF	TGTGCCAGCAGTCCGGGACAGCGTCTGGGTGGCTACACCTTC	.	TRBV7-2	TRBJ1-2	TRBD1	14
CASSQYQETQYF	TGTGCCAGCAGCCAGTACCAAGAGACCCAGTACTTC	.	TRBV11-2	TRBJ2-5	.	12
CASSPQGGSGRAGYEQYF	TGTGCCAGCAGCCCCCAAGGTGGTAGCGGGAGGGCCGGCTACGAGCAGTACTTC	.	TRBV13	TRBJ2-7	TRBD2	18
CASSQEAGVSYEQYF	TGTGCCAGCAGCCAAGAAGCGGGAGTTTCCTACGAGCAGTACTTC	.	TRBV14	TRBJ2-7	TRBD2	15
CASSQDVGESTDTQYF	TGTGCCAGCAGCCAAGACGTAGGGGAGAGCACAGATACGCAGTATTTT	.	TRBV4-2	TRBJ2-3	.	16
CASSYSSRNSGNTIYF	TGTGCCAGCAGTTACTCGAGTAGGAACTCTGGAAACACCATATATTTT	.	TRBV6-5	TRBJ1-3	.	16
CASERRGDSPLHF	TGTGCCAGCGAAAGGCGCGGAGATTCACCCCTCCACTTT	once	TRBV2	TRBJ1-6	.	13
CASSLAGGGYTF	TGCGCCAGCAGCTTGGCCGGCGGGGGCTACACCTTC	.	TRBV5-1	TRBJ1-2	.	12
CASSRTGTSVPEQFF	TGTGCCAGCAGCCGTACCGGGACTAGCGTGCCTGAGCAGTTCTTC	once	TRBV27	TRBJ2-1	TRBD2	15
CASSLVGTGYYGYTF	TGTGCCAGCAGCTTGGTTGGGACAGGTTACTATGGCTACACCTTC	.	TRBV5-8	TRBJ1-2	TRBD1	15
CASSLTRTGPTDTQYF	TGTGCCAGCAGTTTAACCCGGACAGGGCCCACAGATACGCAGTATTTT	.	TRBV27	TRBJ2-3	TRBD1	16
CASSFQAGEEKLFF	TGTGCCAGCAGTTTTCAGGCGGGGGAGGAAAAACTGTTTTTT	once	TRBV28	TRBJ1-4	.	14
CASSYGTGLTIPLHF	TGTGCCAGCAGTTACGGGACAGGCTTAACCATACCCCTCCACTTT	few	TRBV6-5	TRBJ1-6	TRBD1	15